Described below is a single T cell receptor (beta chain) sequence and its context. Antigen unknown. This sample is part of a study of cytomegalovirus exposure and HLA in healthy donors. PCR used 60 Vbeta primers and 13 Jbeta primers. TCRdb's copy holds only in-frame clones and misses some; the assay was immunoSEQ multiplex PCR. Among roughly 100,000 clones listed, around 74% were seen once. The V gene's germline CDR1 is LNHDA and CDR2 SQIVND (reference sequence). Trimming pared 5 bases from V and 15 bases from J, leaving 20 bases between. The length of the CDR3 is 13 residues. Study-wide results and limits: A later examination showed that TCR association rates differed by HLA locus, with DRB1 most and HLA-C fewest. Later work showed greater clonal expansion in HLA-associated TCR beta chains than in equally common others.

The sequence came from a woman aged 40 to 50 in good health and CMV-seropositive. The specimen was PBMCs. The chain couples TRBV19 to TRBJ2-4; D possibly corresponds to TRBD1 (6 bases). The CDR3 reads CASSPYREPASYF. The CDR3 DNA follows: TGTGCCAGTAGTCCCTACAGGGAACCTGCCTCGTACTTC.